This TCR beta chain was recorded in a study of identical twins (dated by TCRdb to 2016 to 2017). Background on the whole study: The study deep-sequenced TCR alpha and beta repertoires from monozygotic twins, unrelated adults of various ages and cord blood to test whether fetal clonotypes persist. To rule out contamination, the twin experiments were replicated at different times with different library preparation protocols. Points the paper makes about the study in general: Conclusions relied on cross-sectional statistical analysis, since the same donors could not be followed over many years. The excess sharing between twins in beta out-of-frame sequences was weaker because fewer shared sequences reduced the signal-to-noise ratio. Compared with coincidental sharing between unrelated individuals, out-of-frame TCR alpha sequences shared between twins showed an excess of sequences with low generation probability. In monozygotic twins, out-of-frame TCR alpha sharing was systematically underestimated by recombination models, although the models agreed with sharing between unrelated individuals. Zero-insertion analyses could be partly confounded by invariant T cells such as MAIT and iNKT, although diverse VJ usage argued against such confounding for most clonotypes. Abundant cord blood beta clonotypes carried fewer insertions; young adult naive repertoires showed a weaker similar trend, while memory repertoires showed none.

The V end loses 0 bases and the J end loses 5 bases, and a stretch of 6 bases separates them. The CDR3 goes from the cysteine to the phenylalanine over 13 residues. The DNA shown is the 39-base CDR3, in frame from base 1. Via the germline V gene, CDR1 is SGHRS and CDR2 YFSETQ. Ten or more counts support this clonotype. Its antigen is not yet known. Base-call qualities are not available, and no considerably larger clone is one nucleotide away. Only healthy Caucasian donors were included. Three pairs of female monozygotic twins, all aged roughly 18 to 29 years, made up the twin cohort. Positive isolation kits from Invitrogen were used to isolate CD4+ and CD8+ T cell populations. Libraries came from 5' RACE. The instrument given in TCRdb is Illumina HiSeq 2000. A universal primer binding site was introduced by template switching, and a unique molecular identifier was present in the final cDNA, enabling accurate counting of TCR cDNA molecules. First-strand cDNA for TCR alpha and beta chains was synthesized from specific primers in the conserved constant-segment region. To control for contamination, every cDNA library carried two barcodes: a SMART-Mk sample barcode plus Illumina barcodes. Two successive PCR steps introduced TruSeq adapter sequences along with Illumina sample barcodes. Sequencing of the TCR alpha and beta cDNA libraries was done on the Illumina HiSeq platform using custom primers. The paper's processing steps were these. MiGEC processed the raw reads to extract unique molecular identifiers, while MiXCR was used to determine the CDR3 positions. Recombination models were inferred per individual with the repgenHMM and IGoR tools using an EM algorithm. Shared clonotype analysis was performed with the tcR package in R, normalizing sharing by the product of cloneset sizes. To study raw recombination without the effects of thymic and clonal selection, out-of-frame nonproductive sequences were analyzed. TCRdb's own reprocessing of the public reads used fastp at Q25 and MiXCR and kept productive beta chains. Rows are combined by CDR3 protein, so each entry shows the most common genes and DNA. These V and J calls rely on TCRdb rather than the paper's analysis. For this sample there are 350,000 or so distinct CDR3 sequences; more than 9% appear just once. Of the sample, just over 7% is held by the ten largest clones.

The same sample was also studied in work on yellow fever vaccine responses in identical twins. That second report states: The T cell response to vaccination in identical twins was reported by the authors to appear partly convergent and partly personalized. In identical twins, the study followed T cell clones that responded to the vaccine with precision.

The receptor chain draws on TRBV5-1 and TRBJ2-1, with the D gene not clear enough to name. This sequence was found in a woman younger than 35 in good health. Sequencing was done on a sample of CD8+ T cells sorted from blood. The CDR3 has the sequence CASSLEWNNEQFF. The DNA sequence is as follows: TGCGCCAGCAGCTTGGAGTGGAACAATGAGCAGTTCTTC. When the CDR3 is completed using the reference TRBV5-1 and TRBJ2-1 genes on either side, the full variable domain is KAGVTQTPRYLIKTRGQQVTLSCSPISGHRSVSWYQQTPGQGLQFLFEYFSETQRNKGNFPGRFSGRQFSNSRSEMNVSTLELGDSALYLCASSLEWNNEQFFGPGTRLTVL.